What follows are 16 T cell receptor beta chains derived from one specimen sequenced in a study of PD-L1 blockade in urothelial cancer. Time point in this sample: pretreatment peripheral blood. Clones were sequenced by immunoSEQ multiplex PCR, and TCRdb holds only the in-frame ones, with some missing. Here the sample spans about 49,000 clones, 79% being singletons. Sequencing was performed on PBMCs, taken around atezolizumab (anti-PD-L1) treatment. These receptor sequences come from an older man with urothelial cancer.

The chain recombines TRBV27 with TRBJ2-7; no reliable D call. The germline CDR1 and CDR2 sequences are MNHEY and SMNVEV (reference sequence). The CDR3 extends over 15 amino acids. Trimming stripped 0 bases from V and 0 bases from J, with 9 bases between. Here the CDR3 reads CASSLSVVSSYEQYF. For the CDR3, the DNA is TGTGCCAGCAGTTTATCGGTGGTTAGCTCCTACGAGCAGTACTTC.

The chain joins TRBV5-1 to TRBJ2-3, with TRBD2 matching 9 bases. V shed 4 bases and J 3 bases; nucleotides not matched to a gene: 9. Germline CDR1 reads SGHRS; CDR2 reads YFSETQ. CDR3 size: 16 residues. CDR3: CASSLGTSQGTDTQYF. The CDR3 DNA is TGCGCCAGCAGCCTCGGGACTAGCCAGGGGACAGATACGCAGTATTTT. Filled out from reference TRBV5-1 and TRBJ2-3, the complete variable domain reads KAGVTQTPRYLIKTRGQQVTLSCSPISGHRSVSWYQQTPGQGLQFLFEYFSETQRNKGNFPGRFSGRQFSNSRSEMNVSTLELGDSALYLCASSLGTSQGTDTQYFGPGTRLTVL.

V usage is TRBV5-1 and J usage is TRBJ2-7, with 9 bases fitting TRBD1. The germline V gene encodes CDR1 SGHRS and CDR2 YFSETQ. V shed 1 base and J 3 bases; nucleotides not matched to a gene: 8. The CDR3 is made up of 16 amino acids. CDR3 nucleotide sequence: TGCGCCAGCAGCTTGCAGACCGGGACAGGGTACTACGAGCAGTACTTC. The encoded protein is CASSLQTGTGYYEQYF. Variable domain in full (rest from reference TRBV5-1 and TRBJ2-7): KAGVTQTPRYLIKTRGQQVTLSCSPISGHRSVSWYQQTPGQGLQFLFEYFSETQRNKGNFPGRFSGRQFSNSRSEMNVSTLELGDSALYLCASSLQTGTGYYEQYFGPGTRLTVT.

The chain has TRBV27 and TRBJ2-1, with D tentatively TRBD1 (6 bases). V was pared by 10 bases and J by 4 bases, with 14 bases between. Germline V gene lookup returns CDR1 MNHEY and CDR2 SMNVEV (reference sequence). The CDR3 spans 13 residues. Written as DNA, the CDR3 is TGTGCCACGCGGTGGCAGGGGTACAATGAGCAGTTCTTC. Protein: CATRWQGYNEQFF.

The chain recombines TRBV6-1 with TRBJ1-5; D is perhaps TRBD1 (5 bases). Germline V lookup: CDR1 MNHNS, CDR2 SASEGT. The ends were cut back, 6 bases at V and 7 bases at J, with 13 bases in the middle. The length of the CDR3 is 13 residues. The DNA of the CDR3 is TGTGCCAGCAGAGGGGTCGAGGACCAGCCCCAGCATTTT. It yields the protein CASRGVEDQPQHF.

This chain connects TRBV6-5 to TRBJ1-1; TRBD1 agrees at 7 bases. J lost 11 bases, V lost 2 bases, and 14 bases had no gene match. CDR3 size: 15 residues. CDR1 and CDR2 from the germline V gene are MNHEY and SVGAGI. The DNA for the CDR3 is TGTGCCAGCAGTTACGTTGAGGGGGCGAGTTATAAGGCTTTCTTT. The encoded protein is CASSYVEGASYKAFF.

V gene TRBV2 combines with J gene TRBJ1-1; no clear D. The CDR3 sequence is 15 residues long. Deletions cut 6 bases from V and 7 bases from J, with 21 bases between. CDR1 and CDR2 from the germline V gene are SNHLY and FYNNEI. The CDR3 protein is CASRSVVGLGSEAFF. The CDR3 nucleotides are TGTGCCAGCAGGTCTGTCGTAGGCCTCGGGAGTGAAGCTTTCTTT.

This chain links TRBV10-1 with TRBJ1-3; 9 positions match TRBD1. This CDR3 spans 18 amino acids. Germline-derived CDR1 and CDR2 are WNHNN and SYGVQD (reference sequence). The J segment lost 2 bases and the V segment lost 2 bases, leaving 10 bases of the junction unmatched. The CDR3 DNA is TGCGCCAGCAGTGAGAAGGGACAGGGAATTACGGCTGGAAACACCATATATTTT. This translates into CASSEKGQGITAGNTIYF.

The rearrangement uses TRBV5-1 and TRBJ2-3, with D possibly being TRBD2 (6 bases). Per the germline V gene, CDR1 is SGHRS and CDR2 is YFSETQ. The CDR3 sequence is 15 residues long. Trimming took off 1 base at V and 4 bases at J, with 13 bases between the two ends. CDR3 in amino acids: CASSLLGERADTQYF. The CDR3, as DNA: TGCGCCAGCAGCTTGTTAGGGGAGCGGGCAGATACGCAGTATTTT.

DNA of the CDR3: TGTGCCAGCAGTCCCCGACGCCGCAGGTCCCCTGAAGCTTTCTTT. Amino acids: CASSPRRRRSPEAFF. The chain is built from TRBV28 and TRBJ1-1; no reliable D call. Trimming left V 5 bases short and J 6 bases short, with 19 bases between. This CDR3 region has 15 residues. Germline assignment: CDR1 MDHEN and CDR2 SYDVKM.

This clone has just one count. The V and J genes are TRBV28 and TRBJ1-2; no clear D gene. CDR1 is MDHEN, CDR2 SYDVKM, per germline. V dropped 7 bases and J dropped 8 bases, with 20 bases sitting between them. The length of the CDR3 is 14 residues. This CDR3 reads CASKVLSREGGYTF. CDR3 DNA sequence: TGTGCCAGCAAAGTCCTAAGCCGGGAGGGCGGCTACACCTTC.

V is TRBV6-5 and J is TRBJ1-1; D gene uncertain. Germline V CDR1 and CDR2: MNHEY, SVGAGI. This CDR3 comprises 15 residues. Trimming removed 2 bases from V and 1 base from J, with 11 bases in between. CDR3 bases: TGTGCCAGCAGTTACGGACTCGGCAGGAACACTGAAGCTTTCTTT. The encoded protein is CASSYGLGRNTEAFF.

The chain links TRBV19 to TRBJ2-3; 9 bases agree with TRBD1. Germline loops: CDR1 LNHDA, CDR2 SQIVND (reference sequence). J was trimmed by 3 bases and V by 7 bases; bases with no gene match: 8. The CDR3 is 15 residues long. The CDR3 DNA follows: TGTGCCAGTACCCCTGCGGACAGGGGAACAGATACGCAGTATTTT. This translates into CASTPADRGTDTQYF. Using reference TRBV19 and TRBJ2-3 for the parts outside the CDR3, the full variable domain is DGGITQSPKYLFRKEGQNVTLSCEQNLNHDAMYWYRQDPGQGLRLIYYSQIVNDFQKGDIAEGYSVSREKKESFPLTVTSAQKNPTAFYLCASTPADRGTDTQYFGPGTRLTVL.

This clone has a count of ten or more. CDR3 nucleotide sequence: TGCGCCAGCAGCTTGGACGAGGGCAATGAGCAGTTCTTC. Encoded protein: CASSLDEGNEQFF. This chain links TRBV5-1 with TRBJ2-1, with D possibly matching TRBD2 (5 bases). This CDR3 has 13 residues. Germline loops: CDR1 SGHRS, CDR2 YFSETQ. V dropped 0 bases and J dropped 6 bases, with 7 bases sitting between them.

The V gene is TRBV5-4, the J gene TRBJ2-7, with D perhaps matching TRBD2 (6 bases). The CDR3 spans 14 residues. Trimming left V 1 base short and J 2 bases short, with 10 bases between. Germline assignment: CDR1 SGHNT and CDR2 YYREEE (reference sequence). In DNA form, the CDR3 reads TGTGCCAGCAGCTTGTCGGGAGCAACCTACGAGCAGTACTTC. Protein sequence: CASSLSGATYEQYF.

This sequence joins TRBV6-6 and TRBJ1-3; D possibly corresponds to TRBD1 (5 bases). CDR3 length: 16 amino acids. Between the trimmed V and J ends, which lost 2 bases and 0 bases, there was a span of 11 bases. CDR1 is MNHNY and CDR2 is SVGAGI in the germline V gene (reference sequence). The CDR3 coding sequence is TGTGCCAGCAGTTACCCGTCAGGGCTCTCTGGAAACACCATATATTTT. This encodes CASSYPSGLSGNTIYF.